Below are 27 T cell receptor beta chains sequenced from a single sample in a study of regulatory T cells in long-lasting Graves disease (dated by TCRdb to 2020 to 2023). The time point label of this sample denotes: newly diagnosed GD, antithyroid drugs for less than 3 months. For both TCR sequencing and RNA sequencing, RNA was extracted from PBMCs using TRIzol. The library came from multiplex PCR. For sequencing, an Illumina HiSeq 4000 was employed. iRepertoire HTBI primers and Arm-PCR amplification of CDR3 regions were used to construct TCR beta libraries. TCRdb reran the public reads through fastp at Q25 and MiXCR, keeping productive beta chains. Each record represents a unique CDR3 protein, reported with the most common genes and DNA among its rows. In this sample the table shows about 220,000 distinct CDR3 sequences, approximately 18% of which occur a single time. Approximately 12% of the sample belongs to the ten largest clones.

The same data also went into a second study, on T cells in Graves' hyperthyroidism and ophthalmopathy.

The material sequenced was peripheral blood mononuclear cells (PBMCs), taken at new diagnosis, from a patient treated with antithyroid drugs. The receptors originated from a woman aged 25 to 39 with Graves disease. Donor details come from another sample of the same person, matched by shared clones.

About this clonotype: This may be a read error: a much more frequent sequence differs by one nucleotide. The rearrangement links TRBV20-1 to TRBJ2-1, with TRBD2 identical over 7 bases. Losses at the gene ends were 6 bases for V and 10 bases for J; bases not matched to a gene: 15. This CDR3 contains 14 residues. CDR1 is DFQATT and CDR2 is SNEGSKA in the germline V gene (reference sequence). This CDR3 reads CSALRDGRSYEQFF. DNA for the CDR3: TGCAGTGCCCTCCGGGACGGGAGGTCCTACGAGCAGTTCTTC.

This clonotype was counted ten times or more. The chain carries TRBV3-1 and TRBJ1-5; 11 bases match TRBD1. The germline gives CDR1 LGHDT, CDR2 YNNKEL (reference sequence). V lost 5 bases to trimming and J lost 6 bases; unmatched junction nucleotides: 3. This CDR3 comprises 14 residues. The CDR3 DNA sequence: TGTGCCAGCAGCGAGGGGACAGGGGGTCAGCCCCAGCATTTT. Its protein product is CASSEGTGGQPQHF.

This clonotype was seen at least ten times. The rearrangement joins TRBV20-1 to TRBJ1-5; TRBD1 is a possible D gene (5 bases). In germline, CDR1 is DFQATT, CDR2 SNEGSKA (reference sequence). This CDR3 region has 16 residues. The CDR3 DNA is TGCAGCGCACACCGGGACGCCTCGGATAGCAATCAGCCCCAGCATTTT. Translated, it gives CSAHRDASDSNQPQHF.

The V and J genes are TRBV7-9 and TRBJ1-1; 10 bases fit TRBD1. Germline V gene data show CDR1 as SEHNR and CDR2 as FQNEAQ (reference sequence). V lost 3 bases, J lost 7 bases, and 8 bases stayed unmatched. The CDR3 is 15 amino acids. CDR3 in DNA: TGTGCCAGCAGCTTGGGGGACAGGGGAGAAGGTGAAGCTTTCTTT. It translates to CASSLGDRGEGEAFF.

This clonotype was picked up many times. J is TRBJ2-2 and V is TRBV19; 10 positions agree with TRBD2. The trim removed 5 bases at V and 0 bases at J, leaving 3 bases unmatched. The CDR3 has 16 residues. Germline V lookup: CDR1 LNHDA, CDR2 SQIVND (reference sequence). The CDR3 DNA sequence: TGTGCCAGTAGTTTCCTAGCGGGGGCGAACACCGGGGAGCTGTTTTTT. Its protein product is CASSFLAGANTGELFF.

This clonotype was recorded many times. The chain recombines TRBV19 with TRBJ2-2; 11 bases are shared with TRBD2. The ends lost 4 bases at V and 0 bases at J; junction bases unmatched: 4. CDR1 LNHDA and CDR2 SQIVND come from the germline V gene (reference sequence). The CDR3 runs 17 residues. The DNA for the CDR3 is TGTGCCAGTAGTAGACTAGCGGGAATCGCGAACACCGGGGAGCTGTTTTTT. It yields the protein CASSRLAGIANTGELFF.

Of note for this clonotype: A read error may be the cause here, since a much bigger clone is one base away. This chain connects TRBV27 to TRBJ1-5; weak D call: TRBD1 (5 bases). The V end lost 5 bases, the J end lost 2 bases, and 19 bases lay between the germline ends. The CDR3 consists of 17 residues. Per germline, CDR1 MNHEY and CDR2 SMNVEV (reference sequence). CDR3 coding DNA: TGTGCCAGCAGTGATGACTCCCGGGGGAGGGGCAATCAGCCCCAGCATTTT. It translates to CASSDDSRGRGNQPQHF.

There are many counts of this clonotype. A much larger clone differs by one base, so this may be a read error. The chain is built from TRBV6-4 and TRBJ1-1; D uncertain. The CDR3 consists of 13 residues. Germline CDR1 is MRHNA and CDR2 is SNTAGT. V gave up 2 bases and J gave up 1 base, with 5 bases separating them. For the CDR3, the DNA is TGTGCCAGCAGTGACAGGGCGAACACTGAAGCTTTCTTT. Protein sequence: CASSDRANTEAFF.

This clonotype was observed many times. The genes are TRBV6-9 and TRBJ1-2; perhaps TRBD1 as D (6 bases). This CDR3 has 14 amino acids. The germline V gene encodes CDR1 MNHGY and CDR2 SVAAGI. The V and J ends lost 3 bases and 4 bases respectively, with 12 bases between them. The CDR3 region has the DNA TGTGCCAGCAGTTACATAGGGGGAGGCTATGGCTACACCTTC. Encoded protein: CASSYIGGGYGYTF.

The V and J genes are TRBV6-2 or TRBV6-3 and TRBJ1-3; D perhaps matches TRBD1 (5 bases). V dropped 7 bases and J dropped 4 bases, with 11 bases sitting between them. The germline V gene encodes CDR1 MNHEY and CDR2 SVGEGT. CDR3 length: 13 amino acids. CDR3 nucleotides: TGTGCCAGCAATCAGGGCCTCGGAAACACCATATATTTT. As protein: CASNQGLGNTIYF.

This clonotype was observed at least ten times. The chain carries TRBV5-1 and TRBJ2-1; 8 nucleotides line up with TRBD1. Germline V gene data show CDR1 as SGHRS and CDR2 as YFSETQ. This CDR3 is built from 14 residues. J lost 6 bases, V lost 2 bases, and 4 bases had no gene match. The CDR3 coding sequence is TGCGCCAGCAGCTTTCTTACAGGGGGCAATGAGCAGTTCTTC. It translates to CASSFLTGGNEQFF.

J is TRBJ1-1 and V is TRBV11-2; no firm D call. Germline V gives CDR1 SGHAT, CDR2 FQNNGV. With 0 bases removed from V and 1 base from J, the gap between germline ends came to 12 bases. The CDR3 extends over 16 amino acids. As DNA, the CDR3 is TGTGCCAGCAGCTTAGACATTGAGGCAGCGAACACTGAAGCTTTCTTT. Protein sequence: CASSLDIEAANTEAFF.

The chain couples TRBV28 to TRBJ2-1, with D maybe TRBD2 (5 bases). The CDR3 runs to 17 residues. V shed 1 base and J shed 2 bases, with 15 bases lying between them. Germline-derived CDR1 and CDR2 are MDHEN and SYDVKM. CDR3 DNA sequence: TGTGCCAGCAGTTTATCAGAGATCCAGCGGACCTACAATGAGCAGTTCTTC. Its translation: CASSLSEIQRTYNEQFF.

In this sample, this clonotype turned up many times. The J gene is TRBJ2-3, the V gene TRBV7-2; 7 positions agree with TRBD2. Germline trimming cut 4 bases from V and 13 bases from J; bases unmatched to any gene: 5. This CDR3 contains 11 residues. Germline V gene lookup returns CDR1 SGHTA and CDR2 FQGNSA. CDR3 sequence reads: CASSSGTKKYF. The CDR3 bases are TGTGCCAGCAGCTCTGGGACTAAAAAGTATTTT.

This clonotype was recorded many times. V is TRBV27 and J is TRBJ2-2; TRBD2 agrees at 9 bases. Germline CDR1 and CDR2: MNHEY and SMNVEV (reference sequence). V was clipped by 5 bases and J by 8 bases; unmatched bases: 3. There are 13 residues in the CDR3. The CDR3 region is CASSPGLAGELFF. In DNA, the CDR3 is TGTGCCAGCAGTCCAGGACTAGCGGGGGAGCTGTTTTTT.

Sample share makes this clonotype medium-sized. The J gene is TRBJ1-2, the V gene TRBV28; D not certain. V lost 6 bases, J lost 5 bases, and 16 bases lay in between. This CDR3 contains 14 residues. Germline loops: CDR1 MDHEN, CDR2 SYDVKM. CDR3 region: CASSILGGVYGYTF. The CDR3 DNA reads TGTGCCAGCAGCATCCTCGGCGGGGTGTATGGCTACACCTTC.

This clonotype was observed at least ten times. The chain couples TRBV6-1 to TRBJ2-5; a possible D gene is TRBD1 (5 bases). Germline-derived CDR1 and CDR2 are MNHNS and SASEGT. The CDR3 covers 13 residues. Trimming stripped 6 bases from V and 2 bases from J, with 10 bases between. In nucleotides, the CDR3 is TGTGCCAGCAGCCTACACAGGCAAGAGACCCAGTACTTC. Translated, it gives CASSLHRQETQYF.

The CDR3 region has the DNA TGTGCCAGCTCACTTGACAGAAGCAATCAGCCCCAGCATTTT. Translating gives CASSLDRSNQPQHF. The rearrangement joins TRBV18 to TRBJ1-5; maybe TRBD1 (5 bases). Trimming pared 4 bases from V and 1 base from J, leaving 8 bases between. Germline CDR1 KGHSH, CDR2 LQKENI. This CDR3 is 14 amino acids long.

In its sample, this clonotype was seen many times. CDR3 loop: CASSERASSGNTIYF. The CDR3 bases are TGTGCCAGCAGTGAACGGGCGAGCTCTGGAAACACCATATATTTT. The genes are TRBV6-1 and TRBJ1-3; D not certain. The CDR3 is 15 amino acids. Germline-derived CDR1 and CDR2 are MNHNS and SASEGT. Trimming removed 2 bases from V and 0 bases from J, with 8 bases in between.

The table lists this clonotype with a count of one. A much larger clone sits a single nucleotide away, making a read error possible. J is TRBJ1-6 and V is TRBV4-1, with D maybe TRBD1 (6 bases). This CDR3 has 14 amino acids. V lost 2 bases, J lost 11 bases, and 13 bases lay in between. Germline V gene data show CDR1 as MGHRA and CDR2 as YSYEKL. CDR3 DNA sequence: TGCGCCAGCAGCCAACTTACAGGGAATCCACCCCTCCACTTT. It is translated as CASSQLTGNPPLHF.

In its sample, this clonotype was seen many times. The V call is TRBV6-5, the J call TRBJ1-1; 9 bases agree with TRBD1. This CDR3 region has 15 residues. V lost 4 bases to trimming and J lost 4 bases; unmatched junction nucleotides: 7. Germline CDR1 is MNHEY and CDR2 is SVGAGI. As DNA, the CDR3 is TGTGCCAGCAGTTCGCAGACAGGGGGGGGCACTGAAGCTTTCTTT. Its translation: CASSSQTGGGTEAFF.

This clonotype was seen ten or more times. The V call is TRBV27, the J call TRBJ2-3, with 7 positions matching TRBD2. The end of the DNA fits TRBJ2-5 better, so the J call may be wrong. CDR3 length: 15 amino acids. In germline, CDR1 is MNHEY, CDR2 SMNVEV (reference sequence). The CDR3 bases are TGTGCCAGCAGCCAGCGGGGACTGCCAAGCGAGACCCAGTACTTC. Translated: CASSQRGLPSETQYF.

This clonotype was counted at least ten times. V is TRBV6-1 and J is TRBJ1-5; D remains unclear. Germline V CDR1 and CDR2: MNHNS, SASEGT. V lost 5 bases and J 10 bases, leaving 18 bases between the germline ends. There are 14 residues in the CDR3. The CDR3 DNA is TGTGCCAGCAGTAGGCTTCGGGATTCAGGTCCCCAGCATTTT. It specifies CASSRLRDSGPQHF.

This clonotype was counted ten times or more. The V gene is TRBV30, the J gene TRBJ2-3; 7 bases map to TRBD1. Trimming at V came to 0 bases and at J to 3 bases, leaving 6 bases not matched to a gene. From germline, CDR1 is GTSNPN and CDR2 SVGIG (reference sequence). The CDR3 extends over 15 amino acids. CDR3 bases: TGTGCCTGGAGTGTTGGTCAGGGGGTGACAGATACGCAGTATTTT. Encoded protein: CAWSVGQGVTDTQYF.

The V gene is TRBV6-1, the J gene TRBJ2-7; D is unclear. V gave up 8 bases and J gave up 0 bases, with 5 bases separating them. This CDR3 is built from 11 residues. The germline gives CDR1 MNHNS, CDR2 SASEGT. This chain's CDR3 is CASFGSYEQYF. The CDR3 nucleotides are TGTGCCAGCTTTGGCTCCTACGAGCAGTACTTC.

This clonotype was observed many times. This chain joins TRBV30 and TRBJ1-2; 7 nucleotides line up with TRBD1. The CDR3 consists of 15 residues. V shed 0 bases and J 6 bases; nucleotides not matched to a gene: 10. In germline, CDR1 is GTSNPN, CDR2 SVGIG (reference sequence). CDR3 protein: CAWSVLRGGGDGYTF. CDR3 nucleotide sequence: TGTGCCTGGAGTGTCCTCAGGGGAGGGGGCGATGGCTACACCTTC.

This clonotype was recorded many times. This chain links TRBV5-1 with TRBJ1-4, with D possibly TRBD1 on 5 matching bases. The V gene lost 4 bases and the J gene lost 5 bases, with 9 bases spanning the gap. The CDR3 extends over 13 amino acids. Germline V gene data show CDR1 as SGHRS and CDR2 as YFSETQ. The CDR3 nucleotides read TGCGCCAGCAGCCGGGACCCGAATGAAAAACTGTTTTTT. It specifies CASSRDPNEKLFF.